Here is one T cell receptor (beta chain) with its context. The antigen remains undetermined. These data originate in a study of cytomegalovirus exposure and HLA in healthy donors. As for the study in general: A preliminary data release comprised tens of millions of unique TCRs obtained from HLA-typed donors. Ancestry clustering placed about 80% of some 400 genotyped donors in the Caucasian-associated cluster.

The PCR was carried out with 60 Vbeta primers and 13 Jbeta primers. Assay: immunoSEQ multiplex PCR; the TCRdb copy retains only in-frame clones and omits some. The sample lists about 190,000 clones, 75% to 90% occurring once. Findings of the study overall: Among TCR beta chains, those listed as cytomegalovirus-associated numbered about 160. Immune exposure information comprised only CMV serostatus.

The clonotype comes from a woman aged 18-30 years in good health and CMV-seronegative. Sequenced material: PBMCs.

CDR3 protein: CSAVSETQYF. The CDR3 bases are TGCAGCGCGGTGTCGGAGACCCAGTACTTC. This chain connects TRBV29-1 to TRBJ2-5; D remains unclear. V lost 7 bases and J lost 5, with 8 bases in between. In germline, CDR1 is SQVTM, CDR2 ANQGSEA. This CDR3 has 10 residues.